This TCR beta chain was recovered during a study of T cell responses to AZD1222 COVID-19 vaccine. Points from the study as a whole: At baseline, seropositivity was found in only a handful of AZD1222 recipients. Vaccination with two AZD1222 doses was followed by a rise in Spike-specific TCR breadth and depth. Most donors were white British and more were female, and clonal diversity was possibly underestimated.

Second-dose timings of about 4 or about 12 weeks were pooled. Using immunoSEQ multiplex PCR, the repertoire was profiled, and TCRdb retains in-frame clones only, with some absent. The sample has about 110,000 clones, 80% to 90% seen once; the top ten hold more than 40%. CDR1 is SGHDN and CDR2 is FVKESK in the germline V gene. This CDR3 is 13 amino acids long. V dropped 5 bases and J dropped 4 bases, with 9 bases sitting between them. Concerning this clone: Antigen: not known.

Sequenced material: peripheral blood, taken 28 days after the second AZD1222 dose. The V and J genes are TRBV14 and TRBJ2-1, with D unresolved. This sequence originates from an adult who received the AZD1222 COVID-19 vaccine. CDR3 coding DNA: TGTGCCAGCAGCGCACAACAGTACAATGAGCAGTTCTTC. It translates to CASSAQQYNEQFF. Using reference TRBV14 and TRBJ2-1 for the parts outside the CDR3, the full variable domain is EAGVTQFPSHSVIEKGQTVTLRCDPISGHDNLYWYRRVMGKEIKFLLHFVKESKQDESGMPNNRFLAERTGGTYSTLKVQPAELEDSGVYFCASSAQQYNEQFFGPGTRLTVL.